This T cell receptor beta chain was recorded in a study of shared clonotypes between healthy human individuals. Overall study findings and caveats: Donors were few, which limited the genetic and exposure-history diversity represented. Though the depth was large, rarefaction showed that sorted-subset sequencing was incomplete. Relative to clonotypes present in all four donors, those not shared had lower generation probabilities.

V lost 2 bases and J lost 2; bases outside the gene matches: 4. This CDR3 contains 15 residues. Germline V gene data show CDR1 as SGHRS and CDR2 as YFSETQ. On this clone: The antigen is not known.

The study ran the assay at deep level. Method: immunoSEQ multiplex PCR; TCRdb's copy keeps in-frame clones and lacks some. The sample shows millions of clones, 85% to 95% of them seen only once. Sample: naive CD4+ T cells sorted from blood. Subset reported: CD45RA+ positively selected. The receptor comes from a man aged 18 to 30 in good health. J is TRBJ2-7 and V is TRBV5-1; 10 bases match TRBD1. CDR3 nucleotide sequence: TGCGCCAGCAGCTTAGGGGACAGGGGCACCTACGAGCAGTACTTC. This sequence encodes CASSLGDRGTYEQYF.